This TCR beta chain was profiled in a study of cytomegalovirus exposure and HLA in healthy donors. At the level of the study: A prior study identified some 100 million unique TCR beta sequences from roughly 180 million T cells. Genotyping of nearly 400 donors showed that around 81% belonged to the Caucasian-associated ancestry cluster.

This PCR relied on a set of 60 Vbeta primers and 13 Jbeta primers. Assay: immunoSEQ multiplex PCR; the TCRdb copy retains only in-frame clones and omits some. The record lists 40,000 or so clones, of which the ten most abundant hold 3.5% to 4%. Donors counted as nominally healthy when sampled, yet unrecorded immune exposures were likely. This CDR3 is 15 amino acids long. Material: PBMCs. This receptor was identified in a male donor in good health and CMV-seronegative. This chain links TRBV7-5 with TRBJ2-1; TRBD2 is taken as the D call from the table, unchecked against the DNA. TRBV7-5 is a pseudogene segment. The DNA of the CDR3 is TGTGCCAGAAGCAAGGGAGGGTTATCCCACAATGAGCAGTTCTTC. It codes for CARSKGGLSHNEQFF.